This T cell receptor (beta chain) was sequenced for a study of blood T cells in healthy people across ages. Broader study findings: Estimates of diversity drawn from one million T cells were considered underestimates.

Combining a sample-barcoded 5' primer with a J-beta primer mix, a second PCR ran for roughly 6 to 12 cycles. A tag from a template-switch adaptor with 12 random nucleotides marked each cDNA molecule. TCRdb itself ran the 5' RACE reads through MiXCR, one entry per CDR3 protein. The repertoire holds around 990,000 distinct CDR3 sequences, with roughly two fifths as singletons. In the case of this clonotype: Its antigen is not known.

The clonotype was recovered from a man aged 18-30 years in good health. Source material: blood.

This chain's CDR3 is CASRVPSDTQYF. The CDR3 bases are TGTGCCAGCAGAGTGCCGTCAGATACGCAGTATTTT. V usage is TRBV6-1 and J usage is TRBJ2-3; D is uncertain. V was cut by 6 bases and J by 4 bases, with 8 bases left in between. CDR1 is MNHNS and CDR2 is SASEGT in the germline V gene. The CDR3 extends over 12 amino acids.